This is a list of T cell receptor beta chains from one sample in a study of sequential checkpoint blockade in melanoma. Sequenced by immunoSEQ multiplex PCR; TCRdb stores in-frame clones only, minus some. The sample lists some 14,000 clones; over 75% were seen once. The source material was CD8+ T cells sorted from blood (inferred from file names), sampled from a patient given nivolumab and ipilimumab in sequence. All receptors come from a human donor with melanoma. Each CDR3 is given with its conserved first and last residue. D genes are given only for firm matches. Some rows have no size entry. The others give once, few or many, or a class for an expanded clone.

D gene: .
J gene: TRBJ1-2
clone size: .
V gene: TRBV7-9
CDR3 protein: CASSPLDSNYGYTF
CDR3 DNA: TGTGCCAGCAGCCCCTTAGACAGTAACTATGGCTACACCTTC

D gene: .
J gene: TRBJ2-7
clone size: few
V gene: TRBV6-1
CDR3 protein: CASSERGRAYEQYF
CDR3 DNA: TGTGCCAGCAGTGAAAGGGGGAGGGCCTACGAGCAGTACTTC

D gene: .
J gene: TRBJ1-4
clone size: .
V gene: TRBV4-1
CDR3 protein: CASSSDQIREKLFF
CDR3 DNA: TGCGCCAGCAGCTCAGACCAAATCAGGGAAAAACTGTTTTTT

D gene: TRBD1
J gene: TRBJ2-2
clone size: once
V gene: TRBV4-1
CDR3 protein: CASSRSSSLAGGASGELFF
CDR3 DNA: TGCGCCAGCAGCCGATCGTCCAGTCTGGCAGGGGGCGCCTCCGGGGAGCTGTTTTTT

D gene: .
J gene: TRBJ2-7
clone size: .
V gene: TRBV7-9
CDR3 protein: CASSLGGLRYEQYF
CDR3 DNA: TGTGCCAGCAGCTTAGGAGGTCTGCGGTACGAGCAGTACTTC

D gene: .
J gene: TRBJ2-1
clone size: .
V gene: TRBV27
CDR3 protein: CASSSIARTAYNEQFF
CDR3 DNA: TGTGCCAGCAGTTCGATAGCGAGGACAGCCTACAATGAGCAGTTCTTC

D gene: TRBD1
J gene: TRBJ2-7
clone size: .
V gene: TRBV5-1
CDR3 protein: CASSSGTVVYEQYF
CDR3 DNA: TGCGCCAGCAGCTCCGGGACAGTCGTCTACGAGCAGTACTTC

D gene: TRBD2
J gene: TRBJ2-7
clone size: .
V gene: TRBV10-2
CDR3 protein: CASSENPGGEQYF
CDR3 DNA: TGCGCCAGCAGTGAGAACCCGGGGGGCGAGCAGTACTTC

D gene: TRBD1
J gene: TRBJ2-7
clone size: once
V gene: TRBV4-1
CDR3 protein: CASSHDRDEISEAYEQYF
CDR3 DNA: TGCGCCAGCAGCCATGACAGGGATGAAATCTCGGAGGCCTACGAGCAGTACTTC

D gene: TRBD2
J gene: TRBJ2-7
clone size: .
V gene: TRBV11-3
CDR3 protein: CASSPPGGGPEQYF
CDR3 DNA: TGTGCCAGCAGCCCGCCGGGAGGGGGGCCCGAGCAGTACTTC

D gene: TRBD2
J gene: TRBJ2-3
clone size: .
V gene: TRBV29-1
CDR3 protein: CSVGLAGGPGYTQYF
CDR3 DNA: TGCAGCGTCGGACTAGCGGGAGGGCCGGGATATACGCAGTATTTT

D gene: TRBD1
J gene: TRBJ1-4
clone size: .
V gene: TRBV25-1
CDR3 protein: CASSGDRAREKLFF
CDR3 DNA: TGTGCCAGCAGTGGGGACAGGGCGCGTGAAAAACTGTTTTTT

D gene: TRBD2
J gene: TRBJ2-5
clone size: .
V gene: TRBV29-1
CDR3 protein: CSVDPGLAGEETQYF
CDR3 DNA: TGCAGCGTTGATCCGGGACTAGCGGGGGAGGAGACCCAGTACTTC

D gene: .
J gene: TRBJ2-7
clone size: .
V gene: TRBV27
CDR3 protein: CASSSQGSEQYF
CDR3 DNA: TGTGCCAGCAGTTCCCAGGGGAGCGAGCAGTACTTC

D gene: TRBD1
J gene: TRBJ1-1
clone size: .
V gene: TRBV4-3
CDR3 protein: CASSQDPTGKNTEAFF
CDR3 DNA: TGCGCCAGCAGCCAAGATCCGACAGGGAAGAACACTGAAGCTTTCTTT

D gene: .
J gene: TRBJ2-7
clone size: .
V gene: TRBV10-1
CDR3 protein: CASSESSYEQYF
CDR3 DNA: TGCGCCAGCAGTGAGTCCAGCTACGAGCAGTACTTC

D gene: TRBD1
J gene: TRBJ1-5
clone size: .
V gene: TRBV30
CDR3 protein: CAWSGGQGVQPQHF
CDR3 DNA: TGTGCCTGGAGTGGGGGACAGGGTGTACAGCCCCAGCATTTT

D gene: TRBD1
J gene: TRBJ2-7
clone size: .
V gene: TRBV2
CDR3 protein: CASSGADRDPYEQYF
CDR3 DNA: TGTGCCAGCAGTGGGGCGGACAGGGACCCCTACGAGCAGTACTTC

D gene: .
J gene: TRBJ1-1
clone size: few
V gene: TRBV5-1
CDR3 protein: CASSFRAPGTEAFF
CDR3 DNA: TGCGCCAGCAGCTTTCGGGCTCCGGGGACTGAAGCTTTCTTT

D gene: .
J gene: TRBJ1-5
clone size: .
V gene: TRBV27
CDR3 protein: CASSFNFIQPQHF
CDR3 DNA: TGTGCCAGCAGTTTCAACTTTATCCAGCCCCAGCATTTT

D gene: TRBD2
J gene: TRBJ2-2
clone size: .
V gene: TRBV27
CDR3 protein: CATGLAGVDTGELFF
CDR3 DNA: TGTGCCACCGGACTAGCGGGAGTGGACACCGGGGAGCTGTTTTTT

D gene: .
J gene: TRBJ2-2
clone size: .
V gene: TRBV10-2
CDR3 protein: CATALQGLTGELFF
CDR3 DNA: TGCGCCACAGCCCTTCAGGGGCTGACCGGGGAGCTGTTTTTT

D gene: .
J gene: TRBJ1-2
clone size: .
V gene: TRBV5-5
CDR3 protein: CASSFLEGVWGYTF
CDR3 DNA: TGTGCCAGCAGCTTCCTTGAGGGAGTCTGGGGCTACACCTTC

D gene: TRBD2
J gene: TRBJ2-5
clone size: .
V gene: TRBV6-1
CDR3 protein: CASSQLAGDQETQYF
CDR3 DNA: TGTGCCAGCAGCCAACTAGCGGGGGACCAAGAGACCCAGTACTTC

D gene: .
J gene: TRBJ1-2
clone size: once
V gene: TRBV27
CDR3 protein: CASSFRDNYGYTF
CDR3 DNA: TGTGCCAGCAGTTTCCGGGATAACTATGGCTACACCTTC

D gene: TRBD2
J gene: TRBJ2-3
clone size: .
V gene: TRBV9
CDR3 protein: CASSGAGGLDTQYF
CDR3 DNA: TGTGCCAGCAGCGGAGCGGGAGGATTGGATACGCAGTATTTT

D gene: TRBD1
J gene: TRBJ2-1
clone size: .
V gene: TRBV7-9
CDR3 protein: CASSGTGKVNLNEQFF
CDR3 DNA: TGTGCCAGCAGCGGGACAGGGAAGGTTAATTTGAATGAGCAGTTCTTC